Sequencing of this TCR beta chain was carried out in a study of blood T cell repertoires in COVID-19. Study as a whole: The study drew acute and convalescent COVID-19 samples from the United States, Italy and Spain. PBMCs, B-cell-depleted T cells, or T cells provided the cDNA or gDNA that made up the material.

The CDR3 has 18 amino acids. Trimming at V came to 5 bases and at J to 5 bases, leaving 12 bases not matched to a gene. Per germline, CDR1 SEHNR and CDR2 FQNEAQ (reference sequence). In the original processing: Amplifying reference gene primers gave estimates of nucleated cell counts. TCRdb keeps only in-frame clones here, not all; method: immunoSEQ multiplex PCR. V and J calls and clone size are those listed in that table; D and trimming were worked out from the DNA. The sample carries 240,000 or so clones, approximately 90% recorded once. The receptor's source is a man aged 55 to 70 who had recovered from COVID-19. The sequenced sample was peripheral blood. The chain carries TRBV7-9 and TRBJ1-4; 12 positions match TRBD1. The CDR3 region has the DNA TGTGCCAGCAGCAGTCCCGGGACAGGGGGCCGGAGGAATGAAAAACTGTTTTTT. It codes for CASSSPGTGGRRNEKLFF.